Each of the 22 T cell receptor beta chains below was sequenced from the same sample in a study of blood T cell repertoires in COVID-19. The table came from immunoSEQ multiplex PCR; TCRdb's copy has only in-frame clones and leaves some out. The sample lists tens of thousands of clones, approximately 85% occurring once. The material sequenced was peripheral blood. All receptors come from a human donor in a cohort sampled during active COVID-19.

The rearrangement uses TRBV11-2 and TRBJ2-1, with D perhaps matching TRBD1 (6 bases). The germline V and J ends were trimmed by 3 bases and 7 bases, with 25 bases remaining between them. Germline-derived CDR1 and CDR2 are SGHAT and FQNNGV. The CDR3 loop spans 18 amino acids. CDR3 DNA sequence: TGTGCCAGCAGCTTCAGATCCAGGCCAGGGGTCCTAGGGAATGAGCAGTTCTTC. Its protein is CASSFRSRPGVLGNEQFF. Full variable domain (missing parts from reference TRBV11-2 and TRBJ2-1): EAGVAQSPRYKIIEKRQSVAFWCNPISGHATLYWYQQILGQGPKLLIQFQNNGVVDDSQLPKDRFSAERLKGVDSTLKIQPAKLEDSAVYLCASSFRSRPGVLGNEQFFGPGTRLTVL.

The chain combines TRBV7-2 with TRBJ2-3; a weak D match, TRBD1 (7 bases). The CDR3 spans 15 residues. V lost 0 bases and J 6 bases, leaving 13 bases between the germline ends. Germline lookup yields CDR1 SGHTA and CDR2 FQGNSA. The chain's CDR3 is CASSLAGGGADTQYF. DNA of the CDR3: TGTGCCAGCAGCTTAGCAGGAGGGGGCGCGGATACGCAGTATTTT.

The chain recombines TRBV28 with TRBJ2-7; D might be TRBD1 (6 bases). This CDR3 has 16 amino acids. With 2 bases removed from V and 4 bases from J, the gap between germline ends came to 18 bases. CDR1 and CDR2 from the germline V gene are MDHEN and SYDVKM. This chain's CDR3 is CASSLGHTGMEYEQYF. CDR3 coding DNA: TGTGCCAGCAGTTTAGGGCACACAGGGATGGAATACGAGCAGTACTTC.

The CDR3 spells CASLLGQTKETQYF. CDR3 nucleotide sequence: TGTGCCAGCCTTTTAGGACAGACGAAAGAGACCCAGTACTTC. This chain connects TRBV27 to TRBJ2-5; possibly TRBD1 for D (6 bases). V lost 8 bases, J lost 3 bases, and 16 bases lay in between. This CDR3 has 14 amino acids. Germline V gene data show CDR1 as MNHEY and CDR2 as SMNVEV (reference sequence).

This chain uses TRBV25-1 with TRBJ2-7; 8 bases agree with TRBD2. Germline CDR1 MGHDK, CDR2 SYGVNS. CDR3 length equals 15 residues. V was clipped by 2 bases and J by 5 bases; unmatched bases: 8. CDR3 protein: CASSEGSGSGDEQYF. CDR3 sequence (DNA): TGTGCCAGCAGTGAAGGGAGCGGGAGTGGGGACGAGCAGTACTTC.

The chain recombines TRBV5-6 with TRBJ2-1; no clear D gene. V lost 1 base and J lost 0, with 14 bases in between. Germline values: CDR1 SGHDT, CDR2 YYEEEE. This CDR3 has 17 residues. As DNA, the CDR3 is TGTGCCAGCAGCTTGAGGATCGACTGGAGCTCCTACAATGAGCAGTTCTTC. Its protein product is CASSLRIDWSSYNEQFF.

The chain couples TRBV4-2 to TRBJ2-1, with TRBD2 identical over 9 bases. This CDR3 region has 16 residues. The V gene's germline CDR1 is LGHNA and CDR2 YNFKEQ. V shed 4 bases and J 0 bases; nucleotides not matched to a gene: 4. The CDR3 here is CASSLVSGSSYNEQFF. In nucleotides, the CDR3 is TGTGCCAGCAGCCTAGTTAGCGGGAGCTCCTACAATGAGCAGTTCTTC.

V usage is TRBV2 and J usage is TRBJ1-2, with no clear D. The CDR3 loop spans 12 amino acids. Trimming stripped 3 bases from V and 2 bases from J, with 4 bases between. Germline V gives CDR1 SNHLY, CDR2 FYNNEI. DNA for the CDR3: TGTGCCAGCAGTGACAGGAACTATGGCTACACCTTC. Translated: CASSDRNYGYTF. The whole variable domain, remainder taken from reference TRBV2 and TRBJ1-2, is EPEVTQTPSHQVTQMGQEVILRCVPISNHLYFYWYRQILGQKVEFLVSFYNNEISEKSEIFDDQFSVERPDGSNFTLKIRSTKLEDSAMYFCASSDRNYGYTFGSGTRLTVV.

V is TRBV7-2 and J is TRBJ2-3; D unclear. CDR1 SGHTA and CDR2 FQGNSA come from the germline V gene. V was clipped by 4 bases and J by 9 bases, with 11 bases between them. There are 12 residues in the CDR3. CDR3 residues: CASSSILETQYF. As DNA, the CDR3 is TGTGCCAGCAGCTCGATCCTAGAGACGCAGTATTTT.

V usage is TRBV3-1 (or the pseudogene TRBV3-2) and J usage is TRBJ2-1; D is possibly TRBD2 (6 bases). CDR3 length: 17 residues. Germline V gene lookup returns CDR1 LGHDT and CDR2 YNNKEL (reference sequence). V dropped 0 bases and J dropped 1 base, with 13 bases sitting between them. The CDR3 bases are TGTGCCAGCAGCCAAGATCCGGGGGAGGCGTCCTACAATGAGCAGTTCTTC. Translating it yields CASSQDPGEASYNEQFF.

This clone was seen a handful of times. J is TRBJ2-5 and V is TRBV19; 11 bases agree with TRBD2. After removal of 5 bases from V and 4 bases from J, the junction contained 9 bases not matched to a gene. The CDR3 runs to 16 residues. Germline loops: CDR1 LNHDA, CDR2 SQIVND (reference sequence). Written as DNA, the CDR3 is TGTGCCAGTAGTCCTCTGGGCGGACTAGCGGGAGAGACCCAGTACTTC. Translated, it gives CASSPLGGLAGETQYF.

The chain carries TRBV7-3 and TRBJ2-1, with a tentative D call TRBD1 (5 bases). CDR1 and CDR2 from the germline V gene are SGHTA and FQGTGA. V lost 4 bases and J lost 9, with 13 bases in between. The CDR3 runs 13 residues. CDR3 nucleotide sequence: TGTGCCAGCAGCTCCCACCAGGGCAGTGAGCAGTTCTTC. Protein sequence: CASSSHQGSEQFF.

This chain joins TRBV27 and TRBJ2-2, with D perhaps TRBD2 (6 bases). Germline CDR1 MNHEY, CDR2 SMNVEV (reference sequence). This CDR3 comprises 15 residues. V was cut by 3 bases and J by 3 bases, with 11 bases left in between. The DNA for the CDR3 is TGTGCCAGCAGTTTTACTAGCTCTTACACCGGGGAGCTGTTTTTT. It codes for CASSFTSSYTGELFF.

The chain recombines TRBV28 with TRBJ1-2, with a weak D call TRBD1 (5 bases). CDR3 length: 12 amino acids. Trimming left V 7 bases short and J 6 bases short, with 12 bases between. Germline values: CDR1 MDHEN, CDR2 SYDVKM. The CDR3: CASKGREDGYTF. CDR3 DNA: TGTGCCAGCAAGGGCAGGGAGGATGGCTACACCTTC.

A single count supports this clone. The chain combines TRBV19 with TRBJ2-3; 16 bases are a match to TRBD2. Per the germline V gene, CDR1 is LNHDA and CDR2 is SQIVND (reference sequence). This CDR3 contains 16 residues. V lost 3 bases, J lost 6 bases, and 3 bases stayed unmatched. Here the CDR3 reads CASSMGLAGGTDTQYF. The CDR3 coding sequence is TGTGCCAGTAGTATGGGACTAGCGGGGGGGACGGATACGCAGTATTTT.

This clone has a handful of counts. This chain connects TRBV18 to TRBJ1-5; the match to TRBD1 covers 9 bases. There are 15 residues in the CDR3. Trimming at V came to 3 bases and at J to 6 bases, leaving 6 bases not matched to a gene. The germline V gene has CDR1 KGHSH and CDR2 LQKENI. CDR3 in DNA: TGTGCCAGCTCACCGTGGGGACAGGGTTTTCAGCCCCAGCATTTT. Translating it yields CASSPWGQGFQPQHF.

The V and J genes are TRBV5-6 and TRBJ2-3; TRBD2 is a possible D gene (6 bases). Trimming cost V 4 bases and J 0 bases, with 24 bases left between them. The germline CDR1 and CDR2 sequences are SGHDT and YYEEEE. The CDR3 extends over 19 amino acids. The CDR3 DNA follows: TGTGCCAGCAGCCTCGGTGGGGCGGGGACCTTTTTAAGCACAGATACGCAGTATTTT. Its translation is CASSLGGAGTFLSTDTQYF.

The chain recombines TRBV3-1 (or the pseudogene TRBV3-2) with TRBJ2-5, with 13 positions matching TRBD2. The germline V gene encodes CDR1 LGHDT and CDR2 YNNKEL (reference sequence). This CDR3 spans 17 amino acids. Trimming removed 4 bases from V and 5 bases from J; junction bases left unmatched: 10. The CDR3 DNA reads TGTGCCAGCAGCCGGAGACTAGCGGGGGGCCCCGCCGAGACCCAGTACTTC. This encodes CASSRRLAGGPAETQYF.

This chain connects TRBV7-9 to TRBJ2-1; perhaps TRBD1 as D (5 bases). Germline CDR1 reads SEHNR; CDR2 reads FQNEAQ (reference sequence). Deletions cut 4 bases from V and 10 bases from J, with 11 bases between. CDR3 length: 12 residues. CDR3 in amino acids: CASSWQGFEQFF. DNA for the CDR3: TGTGCCAGCAGCTGGCAGGGATTCGAGCAGTTCTTC.

This chain connects TRBV30 to TRBJ2-1; 11 nucleotides align to TRBD2. J gave up 9 bases and V 3 bases, and 16 bases lay outside the gene matches. Germline lookup yields CDR1 GTSNPN and CDR2 SVGIG (reference sequence). This CDR3 is 17 amino acids long. The DNA for the CDR3 is TGTGCCTGGAGAAGACCCGACCTAGCGGGGGGCCACGGTGAGCAGTTCTTC. The encoded protein is CAWRRPDLAGGHGEQFF.

V is TRBV9 and J is TRBJ2-7, with TRBD2 matching 10 bases. The V and J ends lost 2 bases and 6 bases, in that order; junction bases with no gene match: 8. Looked up from germline, CDR1 is SGDLS and CDR2 is YYNGEE. The CDR3 totals 15 residues. CDR3 protein: CASSVSSGSMGEQYF. In nucleotides, the CDR3 is TGTGCCAGCAGCGTCTCTAGCGGGAGCATGGGCGAGCAGTACTTC.

The chain employs TRBV4-2 and TRBJ2-3; 15 positions agree with TRBD2. The CDR3 has 16 amino acids. V was pared by 4 bases and J by 4 bases, with 3 bases of the junction left unmatched. Germline loops: CDR1 LGHNA, CDR2 YNFKEQ. CDR3 region: CASSPGTSGGSDTQYF. CDR3 in DNA: TGTGCCAGCAGCCCTGGGACTAGCGGGGGGTCAGATACGCAGTATTTT.